This T cell receptor (beta chain) was documented in a study of cytomegalovirus exposure and HLA in healthy donors. These donors were members of the roughly 130-subject validation cohort, a group separate from the roughly 670-subject first cohort. Findings and caveats of the study: While the bulk of TCR sequences proved rare, some public TCRs turned up in many donors. Reported performance of the classifier showed diagnosis of cytomegalovirus status with high specificity and sensitivity. In vitro work confirmed that three CMV-associated chains recognize CMV antigens.

The CDR3 length is 14 residues. CDR1 and CDR2 from the germline V gene are MNHNS and SASEGT. The ends lost 4 bases at V and 3 bases at J; junction bases unmatched: 3. This table comes from immunoSEQ multiplex PCR, and its TCRdb copy is limited to in-frame clones, with some not included. This table holds about 330,000 clones, roughly 89% found once. With regard to this clone: The antigen remains undetermined.

V is TRBV6-1 and J is TRBJ1-1; 9 positions match TRBD1. This sequence was found in a woman under 30 in good health and CMV-seronegative. Sample: PBMCs. CDR3 residues: CASSGRTGDTEAFF. CDR3 in DNA: TGTGCCAGCAGTGGGAGGACAGGGGACACTGAAGCTTTCTTT.